This T cell receptor (beta chain) comes out of a study of OX40 agonist ivuxolimab in advanced cancers. Regarding the study in general: Ivuxolimab was an agonistic, fully human IgG2 monoclonal antibody directed against OX40 (CD134), a costimulatory receptor. Intravenous ivuxolimab was administered to patients every 2 weeks at six dose levels: 0.01, 0.1, 0.3, 1.5, 3 and 10 mg/kg. Among the roughly 52 dose-escalation patients, 19 had hepatocellular carcinoma, about 15 melanoma, 9 renal cell carcinoma and 9 head and neck cancer. A male proportion of around 83% and a mean age of about 60 years, ranging from roughly 20 to 80, were recorded for the dose-escalation cohort. Prior anti-PD-1, anti-PD-L1 or anti-CTLA-4 therapy was permitted, and approximately 41% of dose-escalation patients had received checkpoint inhibitors. Three dose-escalation patients achieved partial responses, one with hepatocellular carcinoma and two with cutaneous melanoma. The point of sequencing TCRbeta in the periphery was to test whether ivuxolimab changed TCR sequence diversity and drove clonal T-cell expansion. The paper describes the monotherapy dose-escalation part (N ≈ 52 patients) of the phase I trial of ivuxolimab. Summary of the overall study and its limitations: In the 0.1-3.0 mg/kg groups, partial responders had among the lowest normalized peripheral clonal expansion, particularly in CD8+ T cells. Clonal expansion of both CD4+ and CD8+ blood T cells was observed from baseline to week 6 at doses 0.1 to 3.0 mg/kg. Low levels of normalized T-cell clonal expansion were also seen in some nonresponding patients. After ivuxolimab, CD8+ T cells had more expanded clones than CD4+ T cells on average. Antigen specificity was not determined for the clonally expanded peripheral T cells.

Genomic DNA was extracted from sorted cells for sequencing of the TCRbeta CDR3 region. The immunoSEQ Assay was used for sequencing of TCRbeta CDR3 regions. TCRdb stores this immuneACCESS table with in-frame sequences only. Part of the clones is absent; in the studies checked, under half of the shortfall reflects unresolved V genes, and no reason is known for the rest. The sample data list roughly 80,000 clones, and 75% to 85% of these were observed just once. The leading ten clones occupy roughly 0.61% of the sample. Its CDR3 holds 14 amino acids, cysteine through phenylalanine. Only the CDR3 region is kept as DNA, spanning 42 bases read in frame from base 1. Via the germline V gene (reference sequence), CDR1 is MNHNY and CDR2 SVGAGI. Germline trimming amounts to 6 bases on V and 3 bases on J, with 6 as the count of junction bases outside the gene matches. Worth noting for this clone: Its cognate antigen has yet to be identified. Nothing much larger sits one base from this clone, and base qualities are not available.

The trial excluded patients who had a history of autoimmune disease or were on systemic immunosuppression. In every dose cohort, peripheral blood was drawn for TCR sequencing at baseline, cycle 4 day 1, and cycle 7 day 1. Samples were obtained from an open-label, multicenter, first-in-human phase I dose-escalation trial of ivuxolimab. Adults with locally advanced or metastatic melanoma, renal cell carcinoma, hepatocellular carcinoma or head and neck squamous cell carcinoma were enrolled in the trial. Before TCR sequencing, CD4+ T cells and CD8+ T cells were sorted from peripheral blood as separate populations.

The sequence derives from an adult with an advanced solid tumor such as melanoma, head and neck, liver or kidney cancer. The sample consisted of CD4+ or CD8+ T cells sorted from blood, taken in a trial of the OX40 agonist ivuxolimab. The chain is made from TRBV6-6 and TRBJ2-7, with 9 bases aligning to TRBD1. The DNA sequence follows: TGTGCCAGCAGAACTACAGGGGGCAACTACGAGCAGTACTTC. It translates as CASRTTGGNYEQYF.